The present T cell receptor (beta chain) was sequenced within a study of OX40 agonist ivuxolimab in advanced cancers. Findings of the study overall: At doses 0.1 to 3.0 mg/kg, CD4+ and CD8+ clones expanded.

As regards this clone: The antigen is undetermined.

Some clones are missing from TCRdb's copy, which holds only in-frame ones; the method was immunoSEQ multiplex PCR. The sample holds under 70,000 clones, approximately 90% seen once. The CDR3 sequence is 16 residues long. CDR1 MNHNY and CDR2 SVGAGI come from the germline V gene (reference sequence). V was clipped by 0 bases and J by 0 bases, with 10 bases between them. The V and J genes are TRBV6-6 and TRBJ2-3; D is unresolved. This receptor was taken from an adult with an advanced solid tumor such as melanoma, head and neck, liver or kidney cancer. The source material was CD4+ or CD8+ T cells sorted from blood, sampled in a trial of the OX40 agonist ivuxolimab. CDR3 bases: TGTGCCAGCAGTTACTCTTACTTCGGGAGCACAGATACGCAGTATTTT. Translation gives CASSYSYFGSTDTQYF.